This TCR beta chain was captured in a study of T cells expressing NK-cell markers (dated by TCRdb to the early 2020s). General notes on the study: In sorted CD3+CD56+NKG2C+, CD3+CD56+NKG2C- and CD3+CD56-NKG2C+ T-cell subsets from eight donors, TCR beta-chain repertoires were profiled. Libraries were sequenced as 2 x 150 bp reads on Illumina HiSeq 2000/2500, MiSeq or NextSeq. Of the eight sequenced donors, seven were found to be HCMV-seropositive and one was found to be HCMV-seronegative. Randomly selected healthy volunteers, three men and five women, were used as the eight sequenced donors.

The listed sequencing device is Illumina HiSeq 2000. 5'RACE template switching, by which a universal primer site and unique molecular identifiers were added, was used to make TCR beta cDNA libraries. Priming for cDNA synthesis came from the TCR beta constant segment, and two successive PCR amplification steps followed. Per the original workflow: Reads were demultiplexed and grouped by UMI with MIGEC, and clonotypes were assembled and quantified with MiTCR. To exclude erroneous sequences, only TCR cDNA sequences supported by at least two reads were retained. The tcR package was used for downstream repertoire analysis, with clonotypes matched between fractions based on CDR3 nucleotide sequence plus V segment. Antigen specificity was annotated against VDJdb with VDJmatch, allowing one amino acid substitution in CDR3. Following reprocessing of the reads by TCRdb, the data hold one row per CDR3 protein sequence and no DNA is available. Here the V and J calls rest on TCRdb's processing, not on the authors' analysis. This sample's table carries some 460,000 distinct CDR3 sequences. Clones ranked in the top ten supply 1.4% of the sample.

Overall study outcomes, separate from this receptor: In roughly six donors, the dominant CD3+CD56+NKG2C+ clonotypes were among the top 10 CD8+ clonotypes and accounted for about 1.0-7.5% of CD8+ T cells. Whether the expanded NKG2C-expressing T cell clones were specific for HCMV antigens was left unclear. Those dominant clonotypes were again the most abundant among CD3+CD56-NKG2C+ cells in a handful of donors, at roughly 25-65%.

Of note for this clonotype: The antigen it recognizes is unknown.

HCMV-specific IgG was detected in serum with a commercial ELISA kit to determine HCMV serostatus. Peripheral blood mononuclear cells were isolated from blood by Ficoll density gradient centrifugation. Sequenced: blood T cells: a sorted CD56 or NKG2C T cell subset, CD4+ or CD8+ T cells, or bulk PBMC T cells (not recorded which). The sequence was obtained from a woman in her fifties or sixties in good health. Donor details come from another sample of the same person, matched by shared clones.

The CDR3 in this case is CASSSRQGNGYTF. Here the chain combines TRBV5-1 and TRBJ1-2; TCRdb gives TRBD1 as the D gene, but with no DNA this cannot be confirmed. Counted from cysteine to phenylalanine, this CDR3 has 13 amino acids. No DNA sequence is on record. CDR1 is given as SGHRS and CDR2 as YFSETQ, both from the germline V gene.